These T cell receptor beta chains were read from a single sample in a study of cytomegalovirus exposure and HLA in healthy donors. Repertoires were generated with immunoSEQ multiplex PCR, while TCRdb's copy carries only in-frame clones and drops some. The table lists roughly 180,000 clones, roughly 78% of them singletons. The sample comprised PBMCs. These TCRs come from a woman aged 30 to 39 in good health and CMV-seronegative. The CDR3 runs from the conserved cysteine through the conserved F or W. A D gene is named only where the DNA matches it firmly. Expanded clones get a size class; other rows say once, few or many, or leave the size out.

NA	TRBJ2-5	NA	TRBV2	TGTGCCAGCGGGGACTGGAACCAAGAGACCCAGTACTTC	CASGDWNQETQYF
few	TRBJ1-1	TRBD1	TRBV27	TGTGCCAGCAGTCTATCAACAGGGGTGAGAGCTTTCTTT	CASSLSTGVRAFF
few	TRBJ1-1	NA	TRBV13	TGTGCCAGCAGCTCGATACAGGACCCCATACCTGAAGCTTTCTTT	CASSSIQDPIPEAFF
NA	TRBJ2-1	NA	TRBV19	TGTGCCAGTAATCACGAGGGTTGGTCCTACAATGAGCAGTTCTTC	CASNHEGWSYNEQFF
NA	TRBJ2-7	NA	TRBV11-2	TGTGCCAGCACCGTCCACAGGTCCTACGAGCAGTACTTC	CASTVHRSYEQYF
NA	TRBJ2-2	NA	TRBV25-1	TGTGCCAGCAGTGAGACACAGGGCTTGGGGCCCGGGGAGCTGTTTTTT	CASSETQGLGPGELFF
NA	TRBJ1-3	NA	TRBV28	TGTGCCAGCAGTAACCAGGGAAATTCTGGAAACACCATATATTTT	CASSNQGNSGNTIYF
NA	TRBJ1-2	TRBD1	TRBV9	TGTGCCAGCAGCGTAGAGGGGGCGACGGTGTATGGCTACACCTTC	CASSVEGATVYGYTF
NA	TRBJ1-2	NA	TRBV9	TGTGCCAGCAGCGTAGACCAGGGTTCCTATGGCTACACCTTC	CASSVDQGSYGYTF
NA	TRBJ1-1	NA	TRBV5-1	TGCGCCAGCAGCTCCCCGACAACTCACATCACTGAAGCTTTCTTT	CASSSPTTHITEAFF
NA	TRBJ1-1	NA	TRBV19	TGTGCCAGTAGTATAGGCGGGCGCGGAGCTTTCTTT	CASSIGGRGAFF
NA	TRBJ2-7	TRBD1	TRBV4-1	TGCGCCAGCAGCCAAGATGCGCAGGGGGATAGGACCTACGAGCAGTACTTC	CASSQDAQGDRTYEQYF
NA	TRBJ2-7	NA	TRBV9	TGTGCCAGCAGCGCCGACGTAAGGACGGGAGAGCAGTACTTC	CASSADVRTGEQYF